Presented here are 19 T cell receptor beta chains from one specimen sequenced in a study of blood T cell repertoires in COVID-19. Sequencing used immunoSEQ multiplex PCR; TCRdb keeps in-frame clones, though not all of them. The sample holds 70,000 or so clones, around 86% seen once. Sequencing input: peripheral blood. These receptors originate from a man aged 30 to 45 with acute or convalescent COVID-19.

The genes are TRBV5-6 and TRBJ1-6, with D unresolved. CDR3 length equals 12 residues. V shed 2 bases and J shed 9 bases, with 6 bases lying between them. Germline V lookup: CDR1 SGHDT, CDR2 YYEEEE. CDR3 region: CASSFFRSPLHF. The CDR3 coding sequence is TGTGCCAGCAGCTTTTTTCGTTCACCCCTCCACTTT.

J is TRBJ2-2 and V is TRBV3-1 (or the pseudogene TRBV3-2); a possible D gene is TRBD1 (6 bases). The V and J ends lost 1 base and 4 bases respectively, with 10 bases between them. CDR3 length: 15 residues. CDR1 is LGHDT, CDR2 YNNKEL, per germline (reference sequence). The CDR3 loop reads CASSQGGGSTGELFF. The CDR3, as DNA: TGTGCCAGCAGCCAAGGAGGGGGTTCCACCGGGGAGCTGTTTTTT.

The J gene is TRBJ2-6, the V gene TRBV2; D remains unclear. From germline, CDR1 is SNHLY and CDR2 FYNNEI. There are 15 residues in the CDR3. With 4 bases removed from V and 0 bases from J, the gap between germline ends came to 7 bases. CDR3 loop: CASSVLSSGANVLTF. CDR3 sequence (DNA): TGTGCCAGCAGTGTGCTAAGCTCTGGGGCCAACGTCCTGACTTTC.

CDR3: CASSRNQGAAHNEQFF. CDR3 nucleotides: TGCGCCAGCAGCCGTAACCAGGGGGCGGCCCACAATGAGCAGTTCTTC. V and J are TRBV5-1 and TRBJ2-1; 8 positions match TRBD1. The V and J ends lost 4 bases and 5 bases, in that order; junction bases with no gene match: 11. The CDR3 contains 16 residues. Germline CDR1 reads SGHRS; CDR2 reads YFSETQ. The variable domain in full, with the rest retrieved from reference TRBV5-1 and TRBJ2-1, is KAGVTQTPRYLIKTRGQQVTLSCSPISGHRSVSWYQQTPGQGLQFLFEYFSETQRNKGNFPGRFSGRQFSNSRSEMNVSTLELGDSALYLCASSRNQGAAHNEQFFGPGTRLTVL.

The rearrangement joins TRBV15 to TRBJ1-2; D unclear. Trimming stripped 0 bases from V and 7 bases from J, with 9 bases between. The CDR3 is 13 residues long. Germline loops: CDR1 LNHNV, CDR2 YYDKDF (reference sequence). CDR3 nucleotides: TGTGCCACCAGCAGAGATTCATACGGTGGCTACACCTTC. Its protein is CATSRDSYGGYTF.

Worth noting for this clone: Distinct nucleotide sequences in the sample also encode this CDR3. This chain joins TRBV9 and TRBJ2-1, with TRBD1 as a possible D gene (5 bases). The CDR3 totals 16 residues. Germline CDR1 is SGDLS and CDR2 is YYNGEE. The ends were cut back, 1 base at V and 0 bases at J, with 11 bases in the middle. The CDR3 region has the DNA TGTGCCAGCAGCGTAACAGGTACCGTCTCCTACAATGAGCAGTTCTTC. Protein product: CASSVTGTVSYNEQFF.

V gene TRBV5-1 combines with J gene TRBJ1-5; D possibly corresponds to TRBD1 (6 bases). V gave up 0 bases and J gave up 7 bases, with 20 bases separating them. The V gene's germline CDR1 is SGHRS and CDR2 YFSETQ. The CDR3 length is 17 residues. In nucleotides, the CDR3 is TGCGCCAGCAGCTTGGCCCCAACAGGGAGGGATCAGCAGCCCCAGCATTTT. Its protein is CASSLAPTGRDQQPQHF.

This chain joins TRBV5-1 and TRBJ1-4; D unclear. Trimming shortened V by 0 bases and J by 10 bases, and 13 bases separated the two germline ends. The CDR3 spans 14 residues. CDR1 SGHRS and CDR2 YFSETQ come from the germline V gene. The DNA of the CDR3 is TGCGCCAGCAGCTTGGAGTCAGGTTCTGGAAAACTGTTTTTT. Amino acids: CASSLESGSGKLFF.

A single count supports this clone. This chain uses TRBV25-1 with TRBJ2-5; 11 bases are a match to TRBD2. The length of the CDR3 is 16 residues. Trimming removed 5 bases from V and 3 bases from J; junction bases left unmatched: 8. CDR1 is MGHDK and CDR2 is SYGVNS in the germline V gene. The CDR3 region is CASSSDLTSGEETQYF. In DNA form, the CDR3 reads TGTGCCAGCAGTTCCGATTTGACTAGCGGGGAAGAGACCCAGTACTTC. Using reference TRBV25-1 and TRBJ2-5 for the parts outside the CDR3, the full variable domain is EADIYQTPRYLVIGTGKKITLECSQTMGHDKMYWYQQDPGMELHLIHYSYGVNSTEKGDLSSESTVSRIRTEHFPLTLESARPSHTSQYLCASSSDLTSGEETQYFGPGTRLLVL.

The J gene is TRBJ2-6, the V gene TRBV30; 7 bases align to TRBD1. Germline V lookup: CDR1 GTSNPN, CDR2 SVGIG (reference sequence). With V trimmed by 5 bases and J by 0 bases, 7 bases remained unmatched. This CDR3 region has 16 residues. In DNA, the CDR3 is TGTGCCTGGGACGGACAGGTTGGCTCTGGGGCCAACGTCCTGACTTTC. Its translation is CAWDGQVGSGANVLTF.

This clone was recorded once. The rearrangement links TRBV3-1 (or the pseudogene TRBV3-2) to TRBJ1-6; 9 nucleotides match TRBD1. V shed 6 bases, J shed 7 bases, and the junction held 1 base outside the gene matches. The CDR3 totals 13 residues. Germline V gives CDR1 LGHDT, CDR2 YNNKEL (reference sequence). DNA for the CDR3: TGTGCCAGCAGTGACAGGGGGAATTCACCCCTCCACTTT. Its translation is CASSDRGNSPLHF.

In this sample, this clone turned up once. The V call is TRBV5-1, the J call TRBJ1-3, with TRBD1 matching 7 bases. The V and J ends lost 7 bases and 5 bases, in that order; junction bases with no gene match: 9. The germline CDR1 and CDR2 sequences are SGHRS and YFSETQ. This CDR3 spans 14 amino acids. The CDR3 protein is CASRPEGARNTIYF. CDR3 bases: TGCGCCAGCCGACCGGAGGGGGCACGAAACACCATATATTTT. The variable domain in full, completed from reference TRBV5-1 and TRBJ1-3, reads KAGVTQTPRYLIKTRGQQVTLSCSPISGHRSVSWYQQTPGQGLQFLFEYFSETQRNKGNFPGRFSGRQFSNSRSEMNVSTLELGDSALYLCASRPEGARNTIYFGEGSWLTVV.

CDR3 bases: TGTGCCAGCAGGCTTACAGGGAACACTGAAGCTTTCTTT. It is translated as CASRLTGNTEAFF. The chain has TRBV6-6 and TRBJ1-1; D perhaps matches TRBD1 (5 bases). V lost 6 bases, J lost 1 base, and 9 bases lay in between. Germline assignment: CDR1 MNHNY and CDR2 SVGAGI (reference sequence). The CDR3 has 13 residues.

This clone appeared a single time. The chain joins TRBV11-2 to TRBJ1-2; no clear D. In germline, CDR1 is SGHAT, CDR2 FQNNGV. With 1 base removed from V and 2 bases from J, the gap between germline ends came to 14 bases. CDR3 size: 16 residues. For the CDR3, the DNA is TGTGCCAGCAGCTTAGTGCGGAGACGGGGAAACTATGGCTACACCTTC. Protein: CASSLVRRRGNYGYTF.

The CDR3 protein is CAWQPGHFLGSGNTIYF. The CDR3 DNA reads TGTGCCTGGCAGCCTGGACATTTTTTGGGCTCTGGAAACACCATATATTTT. The gene calls are TRBV30 and TRBJ1-3; D is perhaps TRBD1 (5 bases). V shed 5 bases and J shed 0 bases, with 20 bases lying between them. This CDR3 comprises 17 residues. The germline V gene encodes CDR1 GTSNPN and CDR2 SVGIG (reference sequence).

J is TRBJ2-1 and V is TRBV2; the match to TRBD1 covers 9 bases. V lost 6 bases to trimming and J lost 7 bases; unmatched junction nucleotides: 10. The germline V gene has CDR1 SNHLY and CDR2 FYNNEI. The CDR3 spans 15 residues. The chain's CDR3 is CASRHRDRANNEQFF. CDR3 in DNA: TGTGCCAGCAGGCACCGGGACAGGGCTAATAATGAGCAGTTCTTC. The complete variable domain, with remaining parts taken from reference TRBV2 and TRBJ2-1, reads EPEVTQTPSHQVTQMGQEVILRCVPISNHLYFYWYRQILGQKVEFLVSFYNNEISEKSEIFDDQFSVERPDGSNFTLKIRSTKLEDSAMYFCASRHRDRANNEQFFGPGTRLTVL.

This rearrangement joins TRBV4-2 to TRBJ2-3; D possibly corresponds to TRBD1 (6 bases). From germline, CDR1 is LGHNA and CDR2 YNFKEQ. The CDR3 length is 16 residues. V was shortened by 1 base and J by 0 bases, with 11 bases between the two germline ends. CDR3 amino acids: CASSQAPGQSTDTQYF. The CDR3 region has the DNA TGTGCCAGCAGCCAAGCGCCGGGACAAAGCACAGATACGCAGTATTTT.

The rearrangement links TRBV10-3 to TRBJ1-2, with D unclear. Trimming pared 3 bases from V and 0 bases from J, leaving 8 bases between. CDR1 and CDR2 (germline): ENHRY, SYGVKD. This CDR3 has 14 amino acids. In DNA form, the CDR3 reads TGTGCCATCAGTGACAACTTTTCTAACTATGGCTACACCTTC. It translates to CAISDNFSNYGYTF.

This clone was detected once. The J gene is TRBJ2-7, the V gene TRBV20-1, with a tentative D call TRBD2 (5 bases). The CDR3 totals 10 residues. V was pared by 6 bases and J by 5 bases, with 8 bases between. The germline gives CDR1 DFQATT, CDR2 SNEGSKA (reference sequence). The CDR3 protein is CSAVRDEQYF. The DNA for the CDR3 is TGCAGTGCCGTGCGGGACGAGCAGTACTTC.